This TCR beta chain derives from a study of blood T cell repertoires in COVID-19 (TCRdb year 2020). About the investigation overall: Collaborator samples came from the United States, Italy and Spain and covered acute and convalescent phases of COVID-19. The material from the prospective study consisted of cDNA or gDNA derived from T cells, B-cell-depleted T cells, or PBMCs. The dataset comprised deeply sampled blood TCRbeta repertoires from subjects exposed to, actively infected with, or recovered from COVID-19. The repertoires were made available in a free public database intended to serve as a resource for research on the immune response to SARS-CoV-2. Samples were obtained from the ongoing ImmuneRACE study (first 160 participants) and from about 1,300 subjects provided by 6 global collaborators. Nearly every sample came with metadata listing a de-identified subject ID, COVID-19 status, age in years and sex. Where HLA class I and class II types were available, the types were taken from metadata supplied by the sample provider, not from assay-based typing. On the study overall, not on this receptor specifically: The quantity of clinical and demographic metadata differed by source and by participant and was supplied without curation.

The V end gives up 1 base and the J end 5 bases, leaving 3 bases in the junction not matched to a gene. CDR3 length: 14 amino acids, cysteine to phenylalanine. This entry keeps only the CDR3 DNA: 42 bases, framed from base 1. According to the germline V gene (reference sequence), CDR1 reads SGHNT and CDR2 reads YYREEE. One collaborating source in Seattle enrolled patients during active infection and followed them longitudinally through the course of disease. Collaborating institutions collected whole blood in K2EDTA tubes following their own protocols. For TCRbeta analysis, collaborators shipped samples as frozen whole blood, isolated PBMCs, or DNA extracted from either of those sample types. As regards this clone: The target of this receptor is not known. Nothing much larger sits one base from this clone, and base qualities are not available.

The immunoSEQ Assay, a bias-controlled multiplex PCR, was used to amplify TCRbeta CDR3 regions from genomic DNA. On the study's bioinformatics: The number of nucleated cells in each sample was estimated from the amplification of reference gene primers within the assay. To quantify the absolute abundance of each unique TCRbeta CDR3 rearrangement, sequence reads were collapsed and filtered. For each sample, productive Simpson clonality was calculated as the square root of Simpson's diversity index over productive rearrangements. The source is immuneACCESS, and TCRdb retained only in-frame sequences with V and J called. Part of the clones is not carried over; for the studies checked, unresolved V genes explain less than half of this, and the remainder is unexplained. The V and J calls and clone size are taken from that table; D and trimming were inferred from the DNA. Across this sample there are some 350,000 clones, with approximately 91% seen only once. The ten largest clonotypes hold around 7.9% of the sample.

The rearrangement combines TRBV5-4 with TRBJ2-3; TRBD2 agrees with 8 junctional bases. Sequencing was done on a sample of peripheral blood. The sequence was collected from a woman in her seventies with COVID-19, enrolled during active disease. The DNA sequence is TGTGCCAGCAGCTTGTCGGGGGGGCTAGATACGCAGTATTTT. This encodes CASSLSGGLDTQYF.